Following are 19 T cell receptor beta chains from one sample sequenced in a study of cytomegalovirus exposure and HLA in healthy donors. Primers for the PCR totalled 60 Vbeta and 13 Jbeta. Data came from immunoSEQ multiplex PCR; TCRdb stores just in-frame clones and leaves some out. The table lists roughly 110,000 clones, around 77% of them singletons. The sample comprised PBMCs. The receptors here all came from a male donor in good health and CMV-seronegative.

This sequence joins TRBV5-1 and TRBJ1-2; D gene uncertain. The V and J ends lost 4 bases and 1 base respectively, with 11 bases between them. The germline V gene has CDR1 SGHRS and CDR2 YFSETQ. CDR3 length equals 14 residues. The CDR3 bases are TGCGCCAGCAGCCTAGAGGGTTTTAACTATGGCTACACCTTC. Its translation: CASSLEGFNYGYTF.

The rearrangement joins TRBV27 to TRBJ1-4; 11 bases are shared with TRBD1. The CDR3 sequence is 17 residues long. CDR1 is MNHEY, CDR2 SMNVEV, per germline (reference sequence). Trimming at V came to 5 bases and at J to 4 bases, leaving 9 bases not matched to a gene. CDR3 protein: CASSPWTGGDSNEKLFF. The CDR3 nucleotides read TGTGCCAGCAGTCCCTGGACAGGGGGCGATAGTAATGAAAAACTGTTTTTT.

This chain connects TRBV2 to TRBJ2-3, with 7 bases identical to TRBD1. This CDR3 has 14 amino acids. CDR1 and CDR2 (germline): SNHLY, FYNNEI. V shed 6 bases, J shed 1 base, and the junction held 4 bases outside the gene matches. The CDR3 sequence: CASSRTGGTDTQYF. In DNA form, the CDR3 reads TGTGCCAGCAGCCGGACAGGAGGCACAGATACGCAGTATTTT.

In this sample, this clone turned up once. The chain recombines TRBV10-2 with TRBJ1-1; D ambiguous. The V and J ends lost 2 bases and 0 bases respectively, with 16 bases between them. Germline-derived CDR1 and CDR2 are WSHSY and SAAADI. The length of the CDR3 is 17 residues. This CDR3 reads CASSETGRGKLNTEAFF. The CDR3 bases are TGCGCCAGCAGTGAGACTGGACGAGGGAAGCTGAACACTGAAGCTTTCTTT.

The V and J genes are TRBV5-1 and TRBJ1-4; the D gene is possibly TRBD1 (5 bases). This CDR3 has 16 residues. The germline V and J ends were trimmed by 0 bases and 2 bases, with 11 bases remaining between them. Germline assignment: CDR1 SGHRS and CDR2 YFSETQ. The CDR3 sequence: CASSLVGGVTNEKLFF. The CDR3 nucleotides read TGCGCCAGCAGCTTGGTCGGGGGGGTCACTAATGAAAAACTGTTTTTT.

This chain joins TRBV15 and TRBJ2-7; no definite D call. The CDR3 sequence is 15 residues long. CDR1 is LNHNV and CDR2 is YYDKDF in the germline V gene (reference sequence). With 0 bases removed from V and 2 bases from J, the gap between germline ends came to 11 bases. This CDR3 is CATSRESLPTYEQYF. In DNA form, the CDR3 reads TGTGCCACCAGCAGAGAGAGCCTACCAACCTACGAGCAGTACTTC. The variable domain in full, completed from reference TRBV15 and TRBJ2-7, reads DAMVIQNPRYQVTQFGKPVTLSCSQTLNHNVMYWYQQKSSQAPKLLFHYYDKDFNNEADTPDNFQSRRPNTSFCFLDIRSPGLGDTAMYLCATSRESLPTYEQYFGPGTRLTVT.

A note on this clone: A junction boundary mismatches the germline segment, possibly from a read error. This rearrangement joins TRBV6-5 to TRBJ2-7, with 9 bases matching TRBD2. The CDR3 totals 13 residues. The germline V gene encodes CDR1 MNHEY and CDR2 SVGAGI. The CDR3 region is CHLGGRAPGEQYF. In nucleotides, the CDR3 is TGCCACCTTGGCGGGAGGGCCCCGGGCGAGCAGTACTTC.

The J gene is TRBJ2-1, the V gene TRBV5-8; 9 bases fit TRBD2. With V trimmed by 4 bases and J by 0 bases, 8 bases remained unmatched. The germline CDR1 and CDR2 sequences are SGHTS and YDEGEE. The CDR3 is made up of 17 amino acids. For the CDR3, the DNA is TGTGCCAGCAGCCCGGGGACTAGCCGGAGCTCCTACAATGAGCAGTTCTTC. Its translation: CASSPGTSRSSYNEQFF.

This clone came up a few times. J is TRBJ2-5 and V is TRBV18, with D hard to call. CDR3 length: 14 residues. The germline gives CDR1 KGHSH, CDR2 LQKENI. With 0 bases removed from V and 1 base from J, the gap between germline ends came to 6 bases. CDR3 residues: CASSPPYSQETQYF. CDR3 coding DNA: TGTGCCAGCTCACCACCGTATAGCCAAGAGACCCAGTACTTC.

The V call is TRBV18, the J call TRBJ2-1; 11 bases are a match to TRBD2. V was clipped by 1 base and J by 7 bases; unmatched bases: 6. The V gene's germline CDR1 is KGHSH and CDR2 LQKENI. This CDR3 contains 16 residues. CDR3 region: CASSPLATSGSNEQFF. The CDR3 region has the DNA TGTGCCAGCTCACCACTAGCCACTAGCGGGAGTAATGAGCAGTTCTTC.

This clone has only a few counts. This chain joins TRBV4-1 and TRBJ2-2; TRBD1 matches at 7 bases. V lost 5 bases and J lost 7; bases outside the gene matches: 10. The germline V gene has CDR1 MGHRA and CDR2 YSYEKL. The CDR3 is 15 residues long. The CDR3 DNA reads as TGCGCCAGCAGCATGGTGGGCAGGGGGAACGGGGAGCTGTTTTTT. Translating gives CASSMVGRGNGELFF.

V is TRBV6-1 and J is TRBJ2-7, with D perhaps TRBD2 (6 bases). This CDR3 is built from 14 residues. V was clipped by 2 bases and J by 3 bases, with 11 bases between them. Germline V gene data show CDR1 as MNHNS and CDR2 as SASEGT. Here the CDR3 DNA reads TGTGCCAGCAGTGAATCGGGACTCCGCTACGAGCAGTACTTC. It specifies CASSESGLRYEQYF.

The chain links TRBV2 to TRBJ1-3; D is uncertain. The CDR3 spans 12 residues. Germline V gene sequence: CDR1 SNHLY, CDR2 FYNNEI. V was shortened by 7 bases and J by 6 bases, with 10 bases between the two germline ends. The DNA of the CDR3 is TGTGCCAGCATTATCGACTTAAACACCATATATTTT. Protein sequence: CASIIDLNTIYF.

The CDR3 loop reads CASSPPGQFYGYTF. The CDR3 coding sequence is TGTGCCAGCTCACCACCCGGACAGTTCTATGGCTACACCTTC. The chain carries TRBV18 and TRBJ1-2, with D perhaps TRBD1 (6 bases). The CDR3 is 14 amino acids. Germline V lookup: CDR1 KGHSH, CDR2 LQKENI. V lost 0 bases, J lost 4 bases, and 9 bases lay in between.

The chain couples TRBV28 to TRBJ1-2; D remains ambiguous. The CDR3 length is 12 residues. Germline V gene sequence: CDR1 MDHEN, CDR2 SYDVKM. V was cut by 10 bases and J by 0 bases, with 9 bases left in between. CDR3 region: CATGGANYGYTF. The CDR3 DNA reads TGTGCCACCGGTGGAGCTAACTATGGCTACACCTTC.

V gene TRBV7-9 combines with J gene TRBJ2-7, with D maybe TRBD2 (6 bases). V lost 8 bases, J lost 0 bases, and 20 bases lay in between. Germline CDR1 and CDR2: SEHNR and FQNEAQ (reference sequence). The CDR3 spans 16 residues. The CDR3 is CASASGYGTDSYEQYF. The CDR3 coding sequence is TGTGCCAGCGCCTCTGGTTACGGGACTGACTCCTACGAGCAGTACTTC.

The chain combines TRBV15 with TRBJ2-3, with a tentative D call TRBD2 (6 bases). Per germline, CDR1 LNHNV and CDR2 YYDKDF (reference sequence). Trimming pared 7 bases from V and 0 bases from J, leaving 14 bases between. CDR3 length: 15 residues. CDR3 sequence reads: CATKKTGTSTDTQYF. The DNA for the CDR3 is TGTGCCACCAAGAAAACCGGGACTAGCACAGATACGCAGTATTTT.

The chain carries TRBV19 and TRBJ1-3; 7 bases line up with TRBD1. This CDR3 comprises 14 residues. The junction had 6 bases not matched to a gene; V was cut back by 5 bases and J by 5 bases. Looked up from germline, CDR1 is LNHDA and CDR2 is SQIVND (reference sequence). This chain's CDR3 is CASSARDRRNTIYF. CDR3 sequence (DNA): TGTGCCAGTAGTGCCCGGGACAGAAGAAACACCATATATTTT.

This rearrangement joins TRBV29-1 to TRBJ1-3; 8 bases line up with TRBD1. Trimming cost V 1 base and J 9 bases; bases outside gene matches: 11. CDR1 SQVTM and CDR2 ANQGSEA come from the germline V gene. CDR3 size: 15 residues. The CDR3 coding sequence is TGCAGCGTTGAAGCTGGGACAGGCTCCCTGCGCACCATATATTTT. It codes for CSVEAGTGSLRTIYF.